This TCR beta chain was identified during a study of T cells after yellow fever vaccination. The table lists this clonotype with a few counts. Here the CDR3 omits its conserved ending phenylalanine or tryptophan, so a read error is the likely source. The DNA is omitted, as the CDR3 cannot be located on it reliably, and the CDR3 follows TCRdb's listing. TCRdb re-called the 5' RACE reads through MiXCR, storing one row per CDR3 protein. Found here are hundreds of thousands of distinct CDR3 sequences, approximately 12% of them singletons; the top ten hold 3.2%. Looked up from germline, CDR1 is SGHDT and CDR2 is YYEEEE. The CDR3 is made up of 12 amino acids, end residues included.

The sequences come from CD4+ T cells sorted from PBMCs, collected 15 days after the yellow fever booster vaccination. The chain employs TRBV5-6 and TRBJ1-1; the table gives TRBD1 as D, unverified against the DNA. This sequence was found in a man aged 18 to 29 who received the YFV17D yellow fever vaccine. CDR3 residues: CASSLGRGSVAL.